The rows below give T cell receptor beta chains drawn from one sample of a study of blood T cell repertoires in COVID-19. Assay used: immunoSEQ multiplex PCR; TCRdb lists only in-frame clones, some missing. Of 150,000 to 200,000 clones listed, over 60% are singletons. The sample consisted of peripheral blood. The origin of the receptors is a woman in her 70s with acute or convalescent COVID-19. Each CDR3 is given without its conserved first and last residue. Each record gives: D gene, V gene, J gene, CDR3 protein. D genes are given only for firm matches.

TRBD1	TRBV5-6	TRBJ2-2	ASSGDRGSTGELF
TRBD1	TRBV2	TRBJ1-6	ASSDGQGDGNSPLH
TRBD2	TRBV4-1	TRBJ2-7	ASSQDPLTSGLAYEQY
TRBD2	TRBV2	TRBJ2-3	ASSPTSGFSTDTQY
TRBD1	TRBV5-1	TRBJ2-7	ASSGTTGEEQY
-	TRBV7-9	TRBJ2-3	ASSYSNTQY
-	TRBV25-1	TRBJ2-5	ASSGTGIRETQY
TRBD2	TRBV5-6	TRBJ2-1	ASSLTSGYNEQF
-	TRBV28	TRBJ1-1	ASSLDGLGGPF
-	TRBV7-2	TRBJ2-2	ASSSRKAATNTGELF
TRBD2	TRBV7-2	TRBJ2-7	ASSLRTRGYEQY
TRBD1	TRBV6-2/TRBV6-3	TRBJ2-2	ASSSGTGDISGELF
-	TRBV29-1	TRBJ1-5	SVALGSQPQH
-	TRBV5-1	TRBJ1-3	ASRDGTLSGNTIY
-	TRBV24-1	TRBJ2-1	ATSDFRSSYNEQF
TRBD1	TRBV29-1	TRBJ1-2	SVGVRQGGYT
TRBD1	TRBV28	TRBJ1-2	ASSLLTGGIVSGYGYT
TRBD1	TRBV7-3	TRBJ2-1	ASSASDRGYNEQF
TRBD1	TRBV9	TRBJ1-2	ASSLHPGTGDGYT
-	TRBV24-1	TRBJ2-7	ATSDRDSPHVYEQY
-	TRBV10-3	TRBJ1-2	AISVGGSGGGGYT
TRBD1	TRBV7-9	TRBJ1-5	ASSPGQGIGQPQH
TRBD2	TRBV5-1	TRBJ2-1	ASSSTSGISSYNEQF
TRBD1	TRBV5-6	TRBJ2-7	ASSLYGATGKPYEQY
TRBD2	TRBV4-2	TRBJ2-7	ASSAREGEQY
TRBD1	TRBV7-2	TRBJ2-2	ASSLTLDRVHTGELF
TRBD2	TRBV6-6	TRBJ2-7	ASRGRGTVYEQY
-	TRBV3-1/TRBV3-2	TRBJ2-7	ASSQQGKGGYEQY
-	TRBV7-8	TRBJ2-7	ASSLGGAEQY
-	TRBV7-3	TRBJ1-1	ASSLNGGSSTEAF
-	TRBV24-1	TRBJ2-3	ATSDLGQGPDTQY
-	TRBV11-2	TRBJ2-3	ASSLAQGSTDTQY
-	TRBV10-3	TRBJ1-1	AISEWGGTEAF
TRBD1	TRBV7-6	TRBJ2-3	ASSSGWTGTGLDFSTDTQY
TRBD2	TRBV3-1/TRBV3-2	TRBJ2-2	ASSQSGLVTGELF
-	TRBV20-1	TRBJ2-1	SAPGNEQF
TRBD1	TRBV2	TRBJ2-2	ATKTGSGGELF
TRBD2	TRBV5-4	TRBJ2-1	ASSLAAAGGRNEQF
TRBD2	TRBV7-9	TRBJ2-7	ASSLEGLAGEKQY
TRBD2	TRBV20-1	TRBJ2-3	SASLLTSGVTDTQY
-	TRBV2	TRBJ1-4	ASSDQGIGIEKLF
TRBD1	TRBV6-5	TRBJ1-5	ANGQGTNQPQH
-	TRBV2	TRBJ1-2	ASRGARINYGYT
TRBD2	TRBV6-6	TRBJ2-7	ASTRLADYEQY
TRBD1	TRBV4-1	TRBJ2-6	ASSLQGAGLGSGANVLT
TRBD1	TRBV6-6	TRBJ1-3	ASSYPTGGNGNTIY
TRBD2	TRBV10-2	TRBJ2-7	ASRTQTSGSSYEQY
-	TRBV10-1	TRBJ1-3	ASSDNRERNGNTIY
-	TRBV7-2	TRBJ2-3	ASSSPYLGRTDTQY
-	TRBV29-1	TRBJ2-3	SAERRDSTDTQY
TRBD1	TRBV15	TRBJ2-3	ATSRDQGAADTQY
TRBD2	TRBV5-4	TRBJ2-2	ASSRKREGVTGELF